This passage covers 23 T cell receptor beta chains from one sample sequenced in a study of control samples from healthy donors and cancer patients. Method: immunoSEQ multiplex PCR; TCRdb's copy keeps in-frame clones and lacks some. Of around 180,000 clones listed, around 90% are singletons. Material: blood. The receptors were gathered from a woman between 35 and 50 years old in good health.

The V call is TRBV7-9, the J call TRBJ2-7, with unresolved D. Trimming removed 2 bases from V and 5 bases from J, with 7 bases in between. Germline assignment: CDR1 SEHNR and CDR2 FQNEAQ (reference sequence). The CDR3 has 12 amino acids. The DNA of the CDR3 is TGTGCCAGCAGCTTACAGTTCGACGAGCAGTACTTC. Protein: CASSLQFDEQYF.

The V gene is TRBV5-1, the J gene TRBJ1-2; D possibly corresponds to TRBD1 (6 bases). Germline CDR1 is SGHRS and CDR2 is YFSETQ. V was shortened by 4 bases and J by 5 bases, with 12 bases between the two germline ends. The CDR3 is made up of 13 amino acids. CDR3 sequence (DNA): TGCGCCAGCAGCCCCGGACAGTCTTATGGCTACACCTTC. This codes for CASSPGQSYGYTF.

This clone was detected once. CDR3 region: CASSPEGGLAETQYF. For the CDR3, the DNA is TGTGCCAGCAGCCCAGAGGGAGGGCTAGCGGAGACCCAGTACTTC. The V call is TRBV9, the J call TRBJ2-5, with 7 bases that match TRBD2. CDR3 length equals 15 residues. Germline V lookup: CDR1 SGDLS, CDR2 YYNGEE. Trimming cost V 4 bases and J 5 bases; bases outside gene matches: 11. Using reference TRBV9 and TRBJ2-5 for the parts outside the CDR3, the full variable domain is DSGVTQTPKHLITATGQRVTLRCSPRSGDLSVYWYQQSLDQGLQFLIQYYNGEERAKGNILERFSAQQFPDLHSELNLSSLELGDSALYFCASSPEGGLAETQYFGPGTRLLVL.

The rearrangement joins TRBV5-1 to TRBJ2-5, with D perhaps TRBD2 (5 bases). CDR3 length: 14 amino acids. Trimming removed 4 bases from V and 5 bases from J, with 15 bases in between. Germline lookup yields CDR1 SGHRS and CDR2 YFSETQ. CDR3 sequence: CASSPDWGSETQYF. CDR3 bases: TGCGCCAGCAGCCCGGACTGGGGATCGGAGACCCAGTACTTC.

This chain links TRBV7-8 with TRBJ1-1, with D hard to call. Germline lookup yields CDR1 SGHVS and CDR2 FQNEAQ. Trimming took off 1 base at V and 1 base at J, with 7 bases between the two ends. The CDR3 consists of 14 residues. In nucleotides, the CDR3 is TGTGCCAGCAGCTTAGTGGCCAGGAACACTGAAGCTTTCTTT. This translates into CASSLVARNTEAFF.

The chain recombines TRBV3-1 (or the pseudogene TRBV3-2) with TRBJ1-2, with 8 positions matching TRBD1. The junction had 9 bases not matched to a gene; V was cut back by 4 bases and J by 14 bases. CDR1 and CDR2 from the germline V gene are LGHDT and YNNKEL (reference sequence). The CDR3 contains 12 residues. CDR3 loop: CASSPRQGRYTF. Here the CDR3 DNA reads TGTGCCAGCAGCCCCCGACAGGGGCGGTATACCTTC.

The chain recombines TRBV2 with TRBJ1-2; 9 nucleotides match TRBD1. CDR3 length: 13 amino acids. After removal of 6 bases from V and 4 bases from J, the junction contained 3 bases not matched to a gene. Germline assignment: CDR1 SNHLY and CDR2 FYNNEI. The CDR3 coding sequence is TGTGCCAGCAGCACGACAGGGGGCTATGGCTACACCTTC. This translates into CASSTTGGYGYTF.

This clone was recorded only once. The chain uses TRBV14 and TRBJ2-3; D is uncertain. CDR3 length: 15 amino acids. Deletions cut 4 bases from V and 2 bases from J, with 13 bases between. Germline CDR1 SGHDN, CDR2 FVKESK. As DNA, the CDR3 is TGTGCCAGCAGCCCAGAGTTTTCCTCCACAGATACGCAGTATTTT. Its translation is CASSPEFSSTDTQYF.

The chain carries TRBV7-9 and TRBJ1-1, with TRBD1 as a possible D gene (5 bases). Trimming pared 5 bases from V and 6 bases from J, leaving 16 bases between. Germline V lookup: CDR1 SEHNR, CDR2 FQNEAQ (reference sequence). This CDR3 contains 14 residues. The CDR3 sequence is CASSREIGGSEAFF. The CDR3 bases are TGTGCCAGCAGCCGCGAGATTGGGGGGTCTGAAGCTTTCTTT.

This chain uses TRBV18 with TRBJ2-5; no reliable D call. V gave up 4 bases and J gave up 3 bases, with 9 bases separating them. CDR3 size: 13 residues. CDR1 KGHSH and CDR2 LQKENI come from the germline V gene. The CDR3 sequence is CASSRRGEETQYF. The CDR3 bases are TGTGCCAGCTCACGCCGCGGCGAAGAGACCCAGTACTTC.

For this clone: Other DNA sequences of this sample code for an identical CDR3. CDR3 amino acids: CASRAGTGRYEQYF. The CDR3 DNA reads as TGTGCCAGCAGGGCCGGGACAGGGAGGTACGAGCAGTACTTC. The V and J genes are TRBV2 and TRBJ2-7, with 9 bases aligning to TRBD1. CDR1 and CDR2 from the germline V gene are SNHLY and FYNNEI. V shed 6 bases, J shed 4 bases, and the junction held 7 bases outside the gene matches. This CDR3 is built from 14 residues.

The rearrangement uses TRBV5-1 and TRBJ1-1; the match to TRBD1 covers 7 bases. V shed 4 bases and J 2 bases; nucleotides not matched to a gene: 11. Per germline, CDR1 SGHRS and CDR2 YFSETQ. The CDR3 length is 16 residues. CDR3 DNA: TGCGCCAGCAGCAAACTGACCGAAGGGGGCAACACTGAAGCTTTCTTT. Its translation is CASSKLTEGGNTEAFF.

Worth noting for this clone: Other nucleotide sequences from this sample produce the same CDR3. This chain joins TRBV2 and TRBJ1-6; D is ambiguous. Germline lookup yields CDR1 SNHLY and CDR2 FYNNEI. Trimming left V 3 bases short and J 5 bases short, with 11 bases between. This CDR3 is 15 amino acids long. In DNA, the CDR3 is TGTGCCAGCAGTGACAGGACGCTTGATAATTCACCCCTCCACTTT. Its protein product is CASSDRTLDNSPLHF.

As to this clone: Relative to the germline gene, one junction end is altered; a read error may explain this. V and J are TRBV6-5 and TRBJ2-7; D possibly uses TRBD1 or TRBD2 (5 bases each). Germline CDR1 and CDR2: MNHEY and SVGAGI. The CDR3 loop spans 11 amino acids. CDR3 loop: CGAGPFYEQYF. CDR3 nucleotides: TGCGGGGCGGGCCCCTTCTACGAGCAGTACTTC.

This chain links TRBV2 with TRBJ2-7, with 9 nucleotides matching TRBD2. The V gene end was trimmed by 8 bases and the J gene end by 7 bases; junction bases not matched to a gene: 6. The CDR3 totals 12 residues. Per the germline V gene, CDR1 is SNHLY and CDR2 is FYNNEI. The CDR3 DNA reads TGTGCCAGCGGGGGCGGGGGGGGAGAGCAGTACTTC. Amino acid sequence: CASGGGGGEQYF. Based on the CDR3 plus reference TRBV2 and TRBJ2-7, the full variable domain is EPEVTQTPSHQVTQMGQEVILRCVPISNHLYFYWYRQILGQKVEFLVSFYNNEISEKSEIFDDQFSVERPDGSNFTLKIRSTKLEDSAMYFCASGGGGGEQYFGPGTRLTVT.

V usage is TRBV5-5 and J usage is TRBJ1-1; D is uncertain. The germline V gene encodes CDR1 SGHKS and CDR2 YYEKEE (reference sequence). This CDR3 is 14 amino acids long. V lost 4 bases to trimming and J lost 1 base, with 11 bases between them. The CDR3 loop reads CASSPQVGNTEAFF. The CDR3 DNA is TGTGCCAGCAGCCCCCAGGTGGGGAACACTGAAGCTTTCTTT.

The chain has TRBV28 and TRBJ1-5; D gene uncertain. The CDR3 is made up of 15 amino acids. The germline CDR1 and CDR2 sequences are MDHEN and SYDVKM. V dropped 6 bases and J dropped 0 bases, with 12 bases sitting between them. For the CDR3, the DNA is TGTGCCAGCAGAGGAGGCAGCTATAGCAATCAGCCCCAGCATTTT. Protein product: CASRGGSYSNQPQHF.

This chain links TRBV19 with TRBJ2-2; D perhaps matches TRBD1 (5 bases). CDR3 length: 15 amino acids. The V end was cut by 4 bases, the J end by 0 bases, with 9 bases between. Looked up from germline, CDR1 is LNHDA and CDR2 is SQIVND (reference sequence). CDR3 sequence (DNA): TGTGCCAGTAGTAGCCAGGGCGCGAACACCGGGGAGCTGTTTTTT. Residues: CASSSQGANTGELFF. Full variable domain (missing parts from reference TRBV19 and TRBJ2-2): DGGITQSPKYLFRKEGQNVTLSCEQNLNHDAMYWYRQDPGQGLRLIYYSQIVNDFQKGDIAEGYSVSREKKESFPLTVTSAQKNPTAFYLCASSSQGANTGELFFGEGSRLTVL.

V and J are TRBV7-3 and TRBJ1-5; D may be TRBD1 (5 bases). The CDR3 runs 14 residues. The germline V gene has CDR1 SGHTA and CDR2 FQGTGA. Between the trimmed V and J ends, which lost 2 bases and 2 bases, there was a span of 7 bases. CDR3 protein: CASSLLGGNQPQHF. CDR3 DNA sequence: TGTGCCAGCAGCTTACTGGGGGGCAATCAGCCCCAGCATTTT.

This rearrangement joins TRBV7-2 to TRBJ2-3; D unclear. V was cut by 2 bases and J by 4 bases, with 7 bases left in between. The CDR3 spans 13 residues. CDR1 SGHTA and CDR2 FQGNSA come from the germline V gene. The CDR3 here is CASSLLASDTQYF. The CDR3 nucleotides read TGTGCCAGCAGCTTACTTGCCTCAGATACGCAGTATTTT.

The chain links TRBV5-1 to TRBJ2-1, with D possibly TRBD1 on 6 matching bases. Germline CDR1 and CDR2: SGHRS and YFSETQ. This CDR3 contains 15 residues. Deletions cut 3 bases from V and 4 bases from J, with 14 bases between. The CDR3 protein is CASSSVGGRYNEQFF. CDR3 coding DNA: TGCGCCAGCAGCTCCGTAGGGGGTCGGTACAATGAGCAGTTCTTC.

This clone occurred once. The rearrangement uses TRBV5-1 and TRBJ1-4; D might be TRBD1 (6 bases). The CDR3 runs to 13 residues. The ends were cut back, 4 bases at V and 8 bases at J, with 12 bases in the middle. CDR1 is SGHRS and CDR2 is YFSETQ in the germline V gene. CDR3 region: CASSDEGVEKLFF. The CDR3 nucleotides are TGCGCCAGCAGCGACGAGGGGGTCGAAAAACTGTTTTTT.

The gene calls are TRBV7-9 and TRBJ2-3; D remains ambiguous. The CDR3 is 15 amino acids. With 1 base removed from V and 6 bases from J, the gap between germline ends came to 14 bases. Germline V gives CDR1 SEHNR, CDR2 FQNEAQ (reference sequence). The CDR3 sequence: CASSLGALSADTQYF. The DNA of the CDR3 is TGTGCCAGCAGCTTAGGGGCCCTGTCGGCCGATACGCAGTATTTT.